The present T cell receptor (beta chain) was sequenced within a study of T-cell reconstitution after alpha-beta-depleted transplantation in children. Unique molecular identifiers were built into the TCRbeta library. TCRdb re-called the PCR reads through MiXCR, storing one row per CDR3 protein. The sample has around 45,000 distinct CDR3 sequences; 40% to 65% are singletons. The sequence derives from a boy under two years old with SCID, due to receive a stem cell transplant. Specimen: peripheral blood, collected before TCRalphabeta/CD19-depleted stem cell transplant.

CDR3 loop: CASSAPRGGYTF. The CDR3 DNA is TGTGCCAGCAGCGCGCCACGGGGGGGCTACACCTTC. V usage is TRBV7-2 and J usage is TRBJ1-2, with a weak D call TRBD1 (5 bases). The CDR3 runs to 12 residues. Trimming pared 5 bases from V and 8 bases from J, leaving 12 bases between. Germline loops: CDR1 SGHTA, CDR2 FQGNSA.